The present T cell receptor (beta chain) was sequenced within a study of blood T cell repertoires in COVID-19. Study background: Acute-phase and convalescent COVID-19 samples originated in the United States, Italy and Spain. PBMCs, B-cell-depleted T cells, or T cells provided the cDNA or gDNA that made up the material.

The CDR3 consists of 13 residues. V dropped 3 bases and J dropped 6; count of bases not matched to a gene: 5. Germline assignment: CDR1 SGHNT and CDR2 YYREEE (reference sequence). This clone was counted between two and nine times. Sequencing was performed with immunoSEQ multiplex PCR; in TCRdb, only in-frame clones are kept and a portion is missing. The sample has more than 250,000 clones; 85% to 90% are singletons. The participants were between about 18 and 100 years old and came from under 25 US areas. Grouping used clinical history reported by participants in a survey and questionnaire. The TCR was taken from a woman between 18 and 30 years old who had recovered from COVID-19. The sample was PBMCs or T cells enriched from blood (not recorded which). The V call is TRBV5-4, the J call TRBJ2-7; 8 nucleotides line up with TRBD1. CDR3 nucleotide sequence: TGTGCCAGCAGCTCTCGACAGGGGCGCGAGCAGTACTTC. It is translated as CASSSRQGREQYF.